The 10 T cell receptor beta chains presented below share a single source sample, sequenced in a study of T cells in Graves' hyperthyroidism and ophthalmopathy. There were TCR beta CDR3 regions amplified from RNA transcripts. The TCR CDR3 was amplified in a first-round RT-PCR using the HTBI primer set. TCRdb re-analysed the multiplex PCR reads in MiXCR, keeping a single row per CDR3 protein. There are roughly 560,000 distinct CDR3 sequences in the sample; approximately 15% occur only once, and 4% to 5.5% lies in the top ten. The sequencing sample was made of blood. These receptors were collected from a woman between 40 and 55 years old with Graves' ophthalmopathy.

This clonotype was counted ten times or more. In DNA, the CDR3 is TGCAGTGCGAGGGACCCTAAAGCCCCAAGAAACACTGAAGCTTTCTTT. Translated, it gives CSARDPKAPRNTEAFF. The chain employs TRBV20-1 and TRBJ1-1; D is possibly TRBD1 (5 bases). V lost 6 bases to trimming and J lost 2 bases, with 22 bases between them. There are 16 residues in the CDR3. Germline V gives CDR1 DFQATT, CDR2 SNEGSKA (reference sequence).

Only a few counts were recorded for this clonotype. This clone may be a read error of a much larger clone one base away. The chain uses TRBV28 and TRBJ1-1, with D unclear. Germline V gene data show CDR1 as MDHEN and CDR2 as SYDVKM. There are 14 residues in the CDR3. The CDR3 coding sequence is TGTGTCAGCAGTTTGGTAGGAAGGAACACTGAAGCTTTCTTT. Its translation: CVSSLVGRNTEAFF.

This clonotype was found many times. This chain joins TRBV20-1 and TRBJ2-2; 10 bases agree with TRBD1. V trimming: 5 bases; J trimming: 3 bases; junction bases outside the gene matches: 3. CDR3 length: 14 amino acids. Germline values: CDR1 DFQATT, CDR2 SNEGSKA (reference sequence). CDR3 protein: CSALTGGHTGELFF. In nucleotides, the CDR3 is TGCAGTGCTCTGACAGGGGGCCACACCGGGGAGCTGTTTTTT.

This clonotype was seen once. A much larger clone is a single base away; this may be a read error. The final CDR3 position lacks the conserved phenylalanine or tryptophan, pointing to a likely read error. V gene TRBV10-2 combines with J gene TRBJ1-1, with TRBD1 matching 7 bases. There are 14 residues in the CDR3. Germline CDR1 and CDR2: WSHSY and SAAADI. V lost 10 bases to trimming and J lost 4 bases; unmatched junction nucleotides: 12. CDR3 sequence (DNA): TGCGCCACTTACCGAGGGGGCGGGCTCACTGAAGCTTTCCTT. This encodes CATYRGGGLTEAFL.

J is TRBJ1-5 and V is TRBV30; 11 bases align to TRBD1. The germline CDR1 and CDR2 sequences are GTSNPN and SVGIG (reference sequence). With V trimmed by 3 bases and J by 7 bases, 2 bases remained unmatched. The CDR3 loop spans 13 amino acids. Written as DNA, the CDR3 is TGTGCCTGGAGCCGGACAGGGGGCCAGCCCCAGCATTTT. It translates to CAWSRTGGQPQHF. The complete variable domain, with remaining parts taken from reference TRBV30 and TRBJ1-5, reads SQTIHQWPATLVQPVGSPLSLECTVEGTSNPNLYWYRQAAGRGLQLLFYSVGIGQISSEVPQNLSASRPQDRQFILSSKKLLLSDSGFYLCAWSRTGGQPQHFGDGTRLSIL.

Only a few counts were recorded for this clonotype. The V and J genes are TRBV11-3 and TRBJ2-2; a weak D match, TRBD2 (6 bases). Trimming left V 5 bases short and J 8 bases short, with 15 bases between. The CDR3 has 14 residues. The germline V gene encodes CDR1 SGHNT and CDR2 YENEEA. The CDR3 protein is CASSLRGGSGELFF. The CDR3 bases are TGTGCCAGCAGCCTACGTGGGGGGTCAGGGGAGCTGTTTTTT. The full variable domain, rest sourced from reference TRBV11-3 and TRBJ2-2, is EAGVVQSPRYKIIEKKQPVAFWCNPISGHNTLYWYLQNLGQGPELLIRYENEEAVDDSQLPKDRFSAERLKGVDSTLKIQPAELGDSAVYLCASSLRGGSGELFFGEGSRLTVL.

The sample holds many counts of this clonotype. The V gene is TRBV28, the J gene TRBJ2-6; 7 nucleotides match TRBD1. CDR1 and CDR2 from the germline V gene are MDHEN and SYDVKM. The CDR3 sequence is 17 residues long. The V and J ends lost 3 bases and 0 bases, in that order; junction bases with no gene match: 5. This CDR3 reads CASSFGAGGSGANVLTF. The DNA of the CDR3 is TGTGCCAGCAGTTTCGGGGCAGGGGGCTCTGGGGCCAACGTCCTGACTTTC.

The table lists this clonotype with many counts. This sequence joins TRBV12-3 or TRBV12-4 and TRBJ1-6; D not certain. V was trimmed by 3 bases and J by 9 bases, leaving 15 bases between them. The CDR3 sequence is 15 residues long. CDR3 in DNA: TGTGCCAGCAGTTTTACGGGTGCATTGGGTTCACCCCTCCACTTT. It translates to CASSFTGALGSPLHF.

This clonotype was seen ten or more times. The chain employs TRBV28 and TRBJ2-7, with TRBD1 as a possible D gene (5 bases). The V gene lost 3 bases and the J gene lost 3 bases, with 12 bases spanning the gap. The CDR3 extends over 14 amino acids. Germline CDR1 is MDHEN and CDR2 is SYDVKM. CDR3 sequence (DNA): TGTGCCAGCAGTTTGAAAGGGGTACTCTACGAGCAGTACTTC. Residues: CASSLKGVLYEQYF.

This clonotype turned up a few times. V usage is TRBV3-1 and J usage is TRBJ1-1; 8 bases map to TRBD1. V was pared by 2 bases and J by 3 bases, with 8 bases of the junction left unmatched. This CDR3 has 16 amino acids. Germline CDR1 reads LGHDT; CDR2 reads YNNKEL (reference sequence). CDR3 nucleotide sequence: TGTGCCAGCAGCCAAATACAGGGGGAGAAGGACACTGAAGCTTTCTTT. Amino acid sequence: CASSQIQGEKDTEAFF.